These 30 T cell receptor beta chains originate from one sample sequenced in a study of tumor and adjacent non-tumor tissue in lung cancer. A modified ARM-PCR protocol with three rounds of nested PCR amplified TCRbeta. TCRdb passed the multiplex PCR reads through MiXCR, listing each CDR3 protein once. The sample comprises 45,000 or so distinct CDR3 sequences, roughly three fifths of which are singletons, and 19% rests with the top ten. The template was RNA from unsorted bulk tissue. This non-tumor lung sample came from over 3 cm beyond the tumor edge. The material sequenced was distant non-tumor lung tissue. These receptors were taken from a woman aged 40-49 years with non-small cell lung cancer.

This clonotype was seen more than once but under ten times. This sequence joins TRBV2 and TRBJ1-5; unclear D gene. CDR3 size: 14 residues. Germline V gene sequence: CDR1 SNHLY, CDR2 FYNNEI. The V end lost 5 bases, the J end lost 0 bases, and 8 bases lay between the germline ends. The CDR3 DNA is TGTGCCAGCAGTCTCCAAAATAGCAATCAGCCCCAGCATTTT. Translating it yields CASSLQNSNQPQHF.

Note on this clonotype: The CDR3 ends on some other residue instead of the conserved phenylalanine or tryptophan, so this is likely a read error. The gene calls are TRBV11-2 and TRBJ2-1; D is perhaps TRBD1 or TRBD2 (5 bases each). This CDR3 is built from 14 residues. V dropped 10 bases and J dropped 8 bases, with 21 bases sitting between them. Germline V gene data show CDR1 as SGHAT and CDR2 as FQNNGV. DNA of the CDR3: TGTGCCAACTCCCGAACGGGGACCGACTATGAGCAGTTCCTC. It encodes CANSRTGTDYEQFL.

Comment on this clonotype: An end of the junction does not agree with germline; a read error may underlie this. The rearrangement joins TRBV14 to TRBJ2-5; possibly TRBD2 for D (5 bases). The CDR3 sequence is 13 residues long. The germline V gene encodes CDR1 SGHDN and CDR2 FVKESK. CDR3 DNA sequence: TGTACCAGCAGCCAAGACGGCAGCCGGGACCAGTACTTC. Protein: CTSSQDGSRDQYF. The full variable domain, rest sourced from reference TRBV14 and TRBJ2-5, is EAGVTQFPSHSVIEKGQTVTLRCDPISGHDNLYWYRRVMGKEIKFLLHFVKESKQDESGMPNNRFLAERTGGTYSTLKVQPAELEDSGVYFCTSSQDGSRDQYFGPGTRLLVL.

To note about this clonotype: A read error may produce the germline difference seen at one junction end. This chain links TRBV5-1 with TRBJ1-2; a weak D match, TRBD1 (6 bases). The CDR3 loop spans 17 amino acids. From germline, CDR1 is SGHRS and CDR2 YFSETQ. CDR3 loop: CASSGRKAGEGGYDYTF. The DNA of the CDR3 is TGCGCCAGCAGCGGACGGAAGGCGGGAGAGGGGGGTTATGACTACACCTTC.

With respect to this clonotype: A clone one base away is much larger, so this may be a read error. The V call is TRBV5-1, the J call TRBJ2-7; D not certain. This CDR3 is built from 13 residues. Germline-derived CDR1 and CDR2 are SGHRS and YFSETQ. CDR3: CGSSKDNSYEQYF. DNA of the CDR3: TGCGGCAGCAGCAAAGACAACTCCTACGAGCAGTACTTC.

A note on this clonotype: Lacking the conserved final phenylalanine or tryptophan, this CDR3 likely reflects a read error. J is TRBJ2-7 and V is TRBV6-5, with 8 bases that match TRBD1. The V gene's germline CDR1 is MNHEY and CDR2 SVGAGI. This CDR3 is 14 amino acids long. DNA for the CDR3: TGTGCCAGAAGTTCCCTCACAGGGGGCTACGAGCAGTACTCC. This sequence encodes CARSSLTGGYEQYS.

Notes on this clonotype: Here the CDR3 omits its conserved ending phenylalanine or tryptophan, so a read error is the likely source. This rearrangement joins TRBV11-2 to TRBJ1-5; D not certain. The V end lost 3 bases, the J end lost 7 bases, and 10 bases lay between the germline ends. This CDR3 comprises 13 residues. Germline V gene data show CDR1 as SGHAT and CDR2 as FQNNGV. The CDR3 region is CASSFPVWQPQHI. The CDR3 coding sequence is TGTGCCAGCAGCTTCCCAGTGTGGCAGCCCCAGCATATT.

Notes on this clonotype: The junction does not match germline at one end; this may be a read error. V is TRBV11-2 and J is TRBJ2-6; D may be TRBD1 (5 bases). Germline loops: CDR1 SGHAT, CDR2 FQNNGV. The CDR3 contains 16 residues. CDR3 protein: CASSCSDLSGANVLAF. The CDR3 bases are TGTGCCAGCAGCTGCTCAGACCTCTCTGGGGCCAATGTCCTGGCTTTC.

Comments on this clonotype: The junction departs from the called germline gene at one end, perhaps through a read error. The gene calls are TRBV28 and TRBJ2-4; D is uncertain. The CDR3 totals 16 residues. CDR1 and CDR2 from the germline V gene are MDHEN and SYDVKM. CDR3 sequence reads: CASSSREVRAKNILYF. Here the CDR3 DNA reads TGTGCCAGCAGTTCCCGCGAGGTTCGGGCCAAAAACATTCTGTACTTC.

On this clonotype: Its ends do not fully match the called genes, so a read error is possible. The genes are TRBV7-3 and TRBJ2-1; D unclear. CDR3 size: 13 residues. Germline assignment: CDR1 SGHTA and CDR2 FQGTGA. CDR3 loop: CAGSLRQWYEQFF. The CDR3 DNA is TGTGCCGGCAGCCTCAGGCAATGGTACGAGCAGTTCTTC. Full variable domain (outside the CDR3, taken from reference TRBV7-3 and TRBJ2-1): GAGVSQTPSNKVTEKGKYVELRCDPISGHTALYWYRQSLGQGPEFLIYFQGTGAADDSGLPNDRFFAVRPEGSVSTLKIQRTERGDSAVYLCAGSLRQWYEQFFGPGTRLTVL.

This clonotype was counted many times. J is TRBJ1-1 and V is TRBV5-6, with D possibly being TRBD1 (6 bases). V was shortened by 2 bases and J by 1 base, with 15 bases between the two germline ends. Germline V CDR1 and CDR2: SGHDT, YYEEEE. The CDR3 sequence is 16 residues long. CDR3: CASSFNLDRPNTEAFF. CDR3 DNA sequence: TGTGCCAGCAGCTTTAATCTGGACAGACCGAACACTGAAGCTTTCTTT. The full variable domain, completed using reference TRBV5-6 and TRBJ1-1, is DAGVTQSPTHLIKTRGQQVTLRCSPKSGHDTVSWYQQALGQGPQFIFQYYEEEERQRGNFPDRFSGHQFPNYSSELNVNALLLGDSALYLCASSFNLDRPNTEAFFGQGTRLTVV.

In the case of this clonotype: One junction end does not reproduce the germline sequence, and a read error may be involved. The chain uses TRBV6-1 and TRBJ2-5; a weak D match, TRBD2 (6 bases). CDR3 length: 13 amino acids. The germline V gene encodes CDR1 MNHNS and CDR2 SASEGT. CDR3 sequence reads: CASRGTCVEAQYF. The CDR3 DNA reads TGTGCCAGCAGGGGGACTTGCGTAGAGGCCCAGTACTTC.

This clonotype was detected once. The conserved phenylalanine or tryptophan normally closing the CDR3 is absent here, so this likely arose from a read error. The CDR3 reads CTSSGRTQYI. The CDR3 region has the DNA TGTACCAGCAGTGGGCGGACCCAGTACATC. The chain joins TRBV11-3 to TRBJ2-5; D ambiguous. This CDR3 spans 10 amino acids. Looked up from germline, CDR1 is SGHNT and CDR2 is YENEEA.

A word on this clonotype: A clone one base away is much larger, so this may be a read error. This chain joins TRBV13 and TRBJ2-1; D might be TRBD2 (5 bases). Per the germline V gene, CDR1 is PRHDT and CDR2 is FYEKMQ (reference sequence). The CDR3 is made up of 15 amino acids. Here the CDR3 reads CASSFSRLDYNEQLF. CDR3 DNA: TGTGCCAGCAGCTTTTCACGGCTAGACTACAATGAGCAGTTATTC. Variable domain in full (rest from reference TRBV13 and TRBJ2-1): AAGVIQSPRHLIKEKRETATLKCYPIPRHDTVYWYQQGPGQDPQFLISFYEKMQSDKGSIPDRFSAQQFSDYHSELNMSSLELGDSALYFCASSFSRLDYNEQLFGPGTRLTVL.

Worth noting for this clonotype: At one end, the junction sequence differs from germline, possibly due to a read error. The chain combines TRBV10-2 with TRBJ2-7, with 8 bases aligning to TRBD2. Germline CDR1 WSHSY, CDR2 SAAADI. The CDR3 is 14 residues long. CDR3 region: CASRPTSVNYEQYF. The CDR3 nucleotides are TGCGCCAGCAGGCCGACTAGCGTGAACTACGAGCAGTATTTC.

As regards this clonotype: A much bigger clone sits one base away, suggesting this may be a read error. The rearrangement uses TRBV29-1 and TRBJ2-1; perhaps TRBD2 as D (6 bases). Germline lookup yields CDR1 SQVTM and CDR2 ANQGSEA. CDR3 size: 16 residues. V dropped 5 bases and J dropped 5 bases, with 22 bases sitting between them. CDR3 nucleotides: TGCAGCGTTCAACCTAGCGAGAGAGCCACCCACAATGAGCAGTTCTTC. Its translation: CSVQPSERATHNEQFF.

This clonotype was recorded at least ten times. This chain joins TRBV4-1 and TRBJ2-3; TRBD2 aligns across 12 bases. The ends lost 10 bases at V and 0 bases at J; junction bases unmatched: 8. The CDR3 spans 16 residues. The germline V gene encodes CDR1 MGHRA and CDR2 YSYEKL. This CDR3 reads CATGTSGSYSTDTQYF. The DNA of the CDR3 is TGCGCCACTGGGACTAGCGGGTCCTATAGCACAGATACGCAGTATTTT.

Worth noting for this clonotype: One end of the junction fails to match germline, which may point to a read error. The chain combines TRBV11-3 with TRBJ2-5, with unresolved D. The V gene's germline CDR1 is SGHNT and CDR2 YENEEA. The CDR3 covers 12 residues. The CDR3 bases are TGTGCCAGCAGCTCATTCCAAGAGACCCAGTATTTC. This translates into CASSSFQETQYF.

This clonotype has just a few counts. A much larger clone lies one base from this, so it may be a read error. The chain has TRBV29-1 and TRBJ2-5; 8 positions agree with TRBD1. V shed 4 bases and J 3 bases; nucleotides not matched to a gene: 4. The CDR3 sequence is 13 residues long. CDR1 and CDR2 from the germline V gene are SQVTM and ANQGSEA. CDR3 sequence: CSVGRGREETQYF. CDR3 coding DNA: TGCAGCGTTGGCAGGGGGCGGGAAGAGACCCAGTACTTC.

A remark on this clonotype: Germline and junction disagree at one end, which may indicate a read error. The V gene is TRBV11-3, the J gene TRBJ2-7; no clear D gene. This CDR3 is 15 amino acids long. The germline V gene has CDR1 SGHNT and CDR2 YENEEA. CDR3 DNA sequence: TGTGCCATCAGCTTAGATGGGGTTTTCACCTACGGGCAGTACTTC. It translates to CAISLDGVFTYGQYF.

On this clonotype itself: One end of the junction does not line up with germline, which may come from a read error. The chain couples TRBV11-3 to TRBJ2-7, with TRBD1 as a possible D gene (5 bases). Germline V gives CDR1 SGHNT, CDR2 YENEEA. The CDR3 loop spans 12 amino acids. CDR3 in DNA: TGTGCTAGTAGCTTAGAAAGGGGCGAGCATTACTTC. Its translation is CASSLERGEHYF. Complete variable domain (other parts from reference TRBV11-3 and TRBJ2-7): EAGVVQSPRYKIIEKKQPVAFWCNPISGHNTLYWYLQNLGQGPELLIRYENEEAVDDSQLPKDRFSAERLKGVDSTLKIQPAELGDSAVYLCASSLERGEHYFGPGTRLTVT.

This clonotype was observed a single time. Compared with germline, one end of the junction differs, possibly owing to a read error. The V call is TRBV11-2, the J call TRBJ2-1; 9 bases are shared with TRBD2. The CDR3 extends over 19 amino acids. Germline-derived CDR1 and CDR2 are SGHAT and FQNNGV. The CDR3 coding sequence is TGTGTCAGCAGCTTAACCACTCTAGCGGGGAGGCCCCGAGTTAGTGAGCAGTTCTTC. It encodes CVSSLTTLAGRPRVSEQFF. Full variable domain (outside the CDR3, taken from reference TRBV11-2 and TRBJ2-1): EAGVAQSPRYKIIEKRQSVAFWCNPISGHATLYWYQQILGQGPKLLIQFQNNGVVDDSQLPKDRFSAERLKGVDSTLKIQPAKLEDSAVYLCVSSLTTLAGRPRVSEQFFGPGTRLTVL.

About this clonotype itself: One end of the junction varies from germline; a read error may be responsible. The rearrangement uses TRBV11-2 and TRBJ2-6; the D is unclear. Germline V gene sequence: CDR1 SGHAT, CDR2 FQNNGV. The CDR3 sequence is 16 residues long. Written as DNA, the CDR3 is TGTGCCAGCAGCTGGTCAAACCTCTCTGGGGTCAACGTCCTTACTTTC. Translating it yields CASSWSNLSGVNVLTF. The full variable domain, completed using reference TRBV11-2 and TRBJ2-6, is EAGVAQSPRYKIIEKRQSVAFWCNPISGHATLYWYQQILGQGPKLLIQFQNNGVVDDSQLPKDRFSAERLKGVDSTLKIQPAKLEDSAVYLCASSWSNLSGVNVLTFGAGSRLTVL.

On this clonotype: The conserved closing phenylalanine or tryptophan is absent in this CDR3, likely reflecting a read error. This chain joins TRBV24-1 and TRBJ2-3; no clear D. CDR1 is KGHDR, CDR2 SFDVKD, per germline. There are 13 residues in the CDR3. The V end was cut by 1 base, the J end by 3 bases, with 4 bases between. The CDR3 protein is CATSDFRTDTQYS. In DNA, the CDR3 is TGTGCCACCAGTGATTTCAGGACAGATACGCAGTATTCT.

As to this clonotype: This clone may be a read error of a much larger clone one base away. The V gene is TRBV5-4, the J gene TRBJ2-5; D not resolved. Germline CDR1 is SGHNT and CDR2 is YYREEE (reference sequence). The CDR3 covers 11 residues. The CDR3, as DNA: TGTGACAGCAGCTCCACGGAGACCCAGTACTTC. It codes for CDSSSTETQYF.

The chain combines TRBV6-2 or TRBV6-3 with TRBJ2-1, with 7 bases aligning to TRBD1. This CDR3 spans 14 amino acids. In germline, CDR1 is MNHEY, CDR2 SVGEGT. V shed 7 bases and J 3 bases; nucleotides not matched to a gene: 6. The CDR3 region is CASTRQGLYNEQFF. In DNA form, the CDR3 reads TGTGCCAGCACAAGACAGGGCCTCTACAATGAGCAGTTCTTC.

The V call is TRBV7-3, the J call TRBJ2-3; tentatively, D is TRBD2 (6 bases). Deletions cut 5 bases from V and 0 bases from J, with 12 bases between. Germline lookup yields CDR1 SGHTA and CDR2 FQGTGA. CDR3 length: 15 residues. This CDR3 reads CASSPTGESTDTQYF. In DNA, the CDR3 is TGTGCCAGCAGCCCCACGGGGGAGAGCACAGATACGCAGTATTTT.

This chain connects TRBV11-2 to TRBJ1-6; D perhaps matches TRBD1 (5 bases). Germline values: CDR1 SGHAT, CDR2 FQNNGV. Trimming shortened V by 4 bases and J by 10 bases, and 23 bases separated the two germline ends. This CDR3 has 17 amino acids. The CDR3 loop reads CASSSTLGVNRRSPLHF. The DNA for the CDR3 is TGTGCCAGCAGCTCAACATTAGGGGTAAACCGGAGATCACCCCTCCACTTT.

About this clonotype itself: The missing conserved phenylalanine or tryptophan at the end of this CDR3 makes a read error likely. The chain employs TRBV5-1 and TRBJ1-1; D ambiguous. CDR3 size: 15 residues. Germline V CDR1 and CDR2: SGHRS, YFSETQ. The V end lost 4 bases, the J end lost 6 bases, and 19 bases lay between the germline ends. In nucleotides, the CDR3 is TGCGCCAGCAGCGCGCAGACATGGGTAATTTCTGAAGCTTTCATT. Protein product: CASSAQTWVISEAFI.

Notes on this clonotype: Sequence at one end of the junction differs from germline and may be a read error. This rearrangement joins TRBV6-2 or TRBV6-3 to TRBJ2-7; unclear D gene. CDR3 length: 12 residues. CDR1 MNHEY and CDR2 SVGEGT come from the germline V gene. The CDR3, as DNA: TGTGCCAGCAGTTACTCGAACAGCGAGCAGTGGTTC. Translation gives CASSYSNSEQWF.